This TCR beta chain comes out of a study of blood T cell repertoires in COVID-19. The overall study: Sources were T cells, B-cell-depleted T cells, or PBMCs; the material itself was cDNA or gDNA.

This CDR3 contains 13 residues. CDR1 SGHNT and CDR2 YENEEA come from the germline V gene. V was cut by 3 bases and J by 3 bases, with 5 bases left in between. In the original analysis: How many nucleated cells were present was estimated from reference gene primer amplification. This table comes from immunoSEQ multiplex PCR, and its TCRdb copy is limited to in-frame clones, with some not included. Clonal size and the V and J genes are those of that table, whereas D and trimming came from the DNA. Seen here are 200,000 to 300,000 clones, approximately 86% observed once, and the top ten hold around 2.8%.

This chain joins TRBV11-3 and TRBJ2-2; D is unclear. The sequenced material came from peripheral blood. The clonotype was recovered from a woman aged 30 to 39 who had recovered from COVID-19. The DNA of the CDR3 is TGTGCCAGCAGCTTCCAGGACACCGGGGAGCTGTTTTTT. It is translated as CASSFQDTGELFF.